In this sample, the clone carrying this T cell receptor beta chain turned up once. The table came from immunoSEQ multiplex PCR; TCRdb's copy has only in-frame clones and leaves some out. This sample has about 80,000 clones; roughly 93% occur once, and the top ten carry about 0.36%. This sample was taken from a study of technical replicates of blood from a handful of donors. Germline trimming cut 7 bases from V and 2 bases from J; bases unmatched to any gene: 5. This CDR3 has 14 residues. Germline CDR1 reads MNHEY; CDR2 reads SVGAGI. The rearrangement joins TRBV6-5 to TRBJ2-7; TRBD2 agrees at 10 bases. The sequenced material came from T cells isolated from PBMCs. The source of this sequence is a human donor in good health. The CDR3 protein is CASIPTSGTYEQYF. CDR3 bases: TGTGCCAGCATTCCAACTAGCGGGACCTACGAGCAGTACTTC.